The next 29 T cell receptor beta chains were all read from a single sample in a study of T cell repertoires in cytomegalovirus infection (dated by TCRdb to between 2019 and 2020). Antigens of these TCRs are unknown. The treatment or condition tag for this specimen amounts to: in vitro stimulation with specific CMV peptide epitopes to enrich CMV-specific T cells. This sample was sequenced with an Illumina HiSeq 1500. TCRdb reprocessed the public reads (quality trimming at Q25 with fastp, clone calling with MiXCR) and kept in-frame beta chains. For every CDR3 protein sequence, its rows merge into one entry that carries the most common genes and DNA. A total of nearly 700,000 distinct CDR3 sequences appear in this sample, approximately 33% of them only once. 15% to 20% of the sample is in the top ten clones. The input for sequencing was cultured PBMCs, taken from culture after CMV antigen stimulation. These receptor sequences come from a human donor in good health (CMV status not recorded). Some clones in this sample may be carry-over from other donors' samples.

The rearrangement links TRBV20-1 to TRBJ2-3; 9 bases line up with TRBD2. This CDR3 comprises 16 residues. Germline CDR1 and CDR2: DFQATT and SNEGSKA (reference sequence). J gave up 1 base and V 5 bases, and 10 bases lay outside the gene matches. The CDR3 is CSAARLAVMGTDTQYF. The CDR3, as DNA: TGCAGTGCTGCCAGACTAGCGGTTATGGGCACAGATACGCAGTATTTT.

This sequence joins TRBV7-8 and TRBJ1-2; D possibly corresponds to TRBD1 (6 bases). This CDR3 comprises 15 residues. Germline loops: CDR1 SGHVS, CDR2 FQNEAQ. V lost 5 bases to trimming and J lost 4 bases, with 17 bases between them. The CDR3 nucleotides read TGTGCCAGCAGCCCTCGGCCCAGGGGAAGCTATGGCTACACCTTC. Translating gives CASSPRPRGSYGYTF.

This chain uses TRBV10-3 with TRBJ2-7, with D unresolved. The CDR3 length is 11 residues. Deletions cut 4 bases from V and 5 bases from J, with 6 bases between. Germline values: CDR1 ENHRY, CDR2 SYGVKD. CDR3 protein: CAISALNEQYF. Here the CDR3 DNA reads TGTGCCATCAGTGCCCTAAACGAGCAGTACTTC.

The rearrangement joins TRBV12-3 or TRBV12-4 to TRBJ1-1, with D perhaps TRBD1 (5 bases). The V end lost 5 bases, the J end lost 3 bases, and 16 bases lay between the germline ends. This CDR3 contains 15 residues. The CDR3 reads CASSPTTGRYTEAFF. CDR3 DNA: TGTGCCAGCAGTCCGACGACGGGACGATACACTGAAGCTTTCTTT.

The rearrangement uses TRBV28 and TRBJ1-2; tentatively, D is TRBD1 (6 bases). The CDR3 is made up of 14 amino acids. The ends were cut back, 2 bases at V and 7 bases at J, with 14 bases in the middle. CDR1 is MDHEN, CDR2 SYDVKM, per germline. In DNA form, the CDR3 reads TGTGCCAGCAGTTTACGGGGGGGGCGGAGTGGCTACACCTTC. Translation: CASSLRGGRSGYTF.

This clonotype has more than one count but fewer than ten. J is TRBJ1-2 and V is TRBV7-6; possible D gene TRBD1, 5 bases. The CDR3 runs 15 residues. V dropped 5 bases and J dropped 5 bases, with 18 bases sitting between them. Germline V gives CDR1 SGHVS, CDR2 FNYEAQ. The CDR3 DNA reads as TGTGCCAGCAGCCCAGCCGGTGGGGGACGGTATGGCTACACCTTC. Translation gives CASSPAGGGRYGYTF.

This clonotype was seen a few times. The CDR3 reads CASSSAGQNYGYTF. CDR3 coding DNA: TGTGCCAGCAGCTCCGCCGGGCAGAACTATGGCTACACCTTC. This chain links TRBV5-4 with TRBJ1-2; no clear D. The CDR3 runs 14 residues. Germline values: CDR1 SGHNT, CDR2 YYREEE (reference sequence). The ends were cut back, 3 bases at V and 2 bases at J, with 11 bases in the middle.

This clonotype has more than one count but fewer than ten. V gene TRBV12-3 or TRBV12-4 combines with J gene TRBJ2-7; TRBD2 is a possible D gene (6 bases). V lost 5 bases and J 0 bases, leaving 11 bases between the germline ends. There are 14 residues in the CDR3. The chain's CDR3 is CASSRDLRSYEQYF. The CDR3 region has the DNA TGTGCCAGCAGTCGGGACTTACGCTCCTACGAGCAGTACTTC.

The J gene is TRBJ1-1, the V gene TRBV29-1; D not resolved. V gave up 4 bases and J gave up 3 bases, with 12 bases separating them. The CDR3 is 13 amino acids. The germline CDR1 and CDR2 sequences are SQVTM and ANQGSEA. The CDR3 loop reads CSVGRVRDTEAFF. DNA for the CDR3: TGCAGCGTTGGGAGAGTTAGGGACACTGAAGCTTTCTTT.

J is TRBJ1-4 and V is TRBV19; no clear D. V lost 4 bases and J 8 bases, leaving 11 bases between the germline ends. Germline assignment: CDR1 LNHDA and CDR2 SQIVND (reference sequence). The CDR3 is made up of 13 amino acids. The CDR3 loop reads CASSRTEGEKLFF. In DNA form, the CDR3 reads TGTGCCAGTAGTAGGACGGAGGGAGAAAAACTGTTTTTT.

This clonotype was found a few times. The CDR3 reads CASSQEAGRFKAYEQYF. CDR3 sequence (DNA): TGTGCCAGCAGCCAAGAGGCGGGGAGGTTTAAGGCCTACGAGCAGTACTTC. The chain carries TRBV4-2 and TRBJ2-7, with D possibly matching TRBD2 (6 bases). CDR1 is LGHNA, CDR2 YNFKEQ, per germline. The V and J ends lost 0 bases and 2 bases respectively, with 17 bases between them. The CDR3 contains 17 residues.

The V gene is TRBV5-1, the J gene TRBJ2-7; TRBD1 matches at 8 bases. The CDR3 length is 15 residues. The V gene end was trimmed by 4 bases and the J gene end by 4 bases; junction bases not matched to a gene: 10. The germline V gene has CDR1 SGHRS and CDR2 YFSETQ. The CDR3 reads CASSQQGQGQYEQYF. CDR3 DNA sequence: TGCGCCAGCAGCCAACAAGGACAGGGTCAATACGAGCAGTACTTC.

The table lists this clonotype with many counts. V gene TRBV7-8 combines with J gene TRBJ1-6; the D gene is possibly TRBD1 (5 bases). V lost 5 bases and J lost 0, with 17 bases in between. CDR3 length: 18 amino acids. Germline lookup yields CDR1 SGHVS and CDR2 FQNEAQ. CDR3 coding DNA: TGTGCCAGCAGCCATACGGGGCTCTCTGGCTCCTATAATTCACCCCTCCACTTT. Its protein is CASSHTGLSGSYNSPLHF.

This clonotype came up a few times. V usage is TRBV20-1 and J usage is TRBJ2-2; 10 bases map to TRBD2. Trimming removed 3 bases from V and 0 bases from J; junction bases left unmatched: 4. The CDR3 has 16 residues. Germline assignment: CDR1 DFQATT and CDR2 SNEGSKA (reference sequence). The CDR3 coding sequence is TGCAGTGCTAGCCCGGGACTAGCGCCGAACACCGGGGAGCTGTTTTTT. It is translated as CSASPGLAPNTGELFF.

The chain joins TRBV18 to TRBJ2-1; 7 nucleotides line up with TRBD1. V was pared by 5 bases and J by 15 bases, with 7 bases of the junction left unmatched. The CDR3 extends over 11 amino acids. CDR1 and CDR2 (germline): KGHSH, LQKENI. CDR3 sequence reads: CASSTRDSLFF. In DNA form, the CDR3 reads TGTGCCAGCTCAACCCGGGACAGTCTGTTCTTC.

The V and J genes are TRBV6-2 or TRBV6-3 and TRBJ2-7; 7 bases map to TRBD1. This CDR3 contains 16 residues. Germline V gives CDR1 MNHEY, CDR2 SVGEGT. The junction had 11 bases not matched to a gene; V was cut back by 1 base and J by 5 bases. CDR3: CASSYWPRDSPNEQYF. DNA of the CDR3: TGTGCCAGCAGTTACTGGCCTCGGGACAGTCCCAACGAGCAGTACTTC.

The chain joins TRBV7-9 to TRBJ1-6; TRBD1 is a possible D gene (5 bases). V was cut by 0 bases and J by 6 bases, with 9 bases left in between. The CDR3 spans 15 residues. Germline CDR1 and CDR2: SEHNR and FQNEAQ (reference sequence). The CDR3 loop reads CASSLAAQGNSPLHF. CDR3 bases: TGTGCCAGCAGCTTAGCGGCGCAGGGTAATTCACCCCTCCACTTT.

The chain's CDR3 is CSASTGQGFGEQYF. DNA of the CDR3: TGCAGTGCTTCGACGGGACAGGGGTTCGGCGAGCAGTACTTC. The genes are TRBV20-1 and TRBJ2-7; 10 bases match TRBD1. CDR1 DFQATT and CDR2 SNEGSKA come from the germline V gene (reference sequence). Trimming removed 5 bases from V and 6 bases from J; junction bases left unmatched: 10. This CDR3 has 14 amino acids.

This clonotype was counted between two and nine times. The chain links TRBV6-2 or TRBV6-3 to TRBJ2-1; the D is unclear. Per the germline V gene, CDR1 is MNHEY and CDR2 is SVGEGT. This CDR3 comprises 15 residues. V lost 1 base and J lost 3, with 10 bases in between. The CDR3 reads CASSYFQGFYNEQFF. CDR3 coding DNA: TGTGCCAGCAGTTACTTCCAAGGTTTCTACAATGAGCAGTTCTTC.

This clonotype was recorded a few times. V usage is TRBV6-2 or TRBV6-3 and J usage is TRBJ1-1; D unclear. V gave up 2 bases and J gave up 8 bases, with 6 bases separating them. Germline CDR1 is MNHEY and CDR2 is SVGEGT. There are 11 residues in the CDR3. The CDR3 spells CASSYRGEAFF. The CDR3 DNA reads TGTGCCAGCAGTTACCGAGGGGAAGCTTTCTTT.

The chain joins TRBV2 to TRBJ1-5, with D possibly TRBD1 on 6 matching bases. Trimming took 6 bases from V and 6 from J, leaving 18 bases between them. Germline V CDR1 and CDR2: SNHLY, FYNNEI. The CDR3 is 15 amino acids. CDR3 in amino acids: CASSEEQGRFQPQHF. In nucleotides, the CDR3 is TGTGCCAGCAGCGAGGAGCAGGGGAGGTTTCAGCCCCAGCATTTT.

This clonotype was detected only a few times. J is TRBJ1-4 and V is TRBV11-2, with 10 bases lining up with TRBD1. The germline CDR1 and CDR2 sequences are SGHAT and FQNNGV. The ends lost 1 base at V and 0 bases at J; junction bases unmatched: 11. The CDR3 loop spans 20 amino acids. CDR3: CASSLAHPDRGPATNEKLFF. CDR3 nucleotides: TGTGCCAGCAGCTTAGCGCACCCAGACAGGGGGCCGGCAACTAATGAAAAACTGTTTTTT.

The genes are TRBV24-1 and TRBJ1-1; TRBD1 is a possible D gene (6 bases). CDR3 size: 17 residues. V lost 4 bases to trimming and J lost 1 base, with 18 bases between them. Germline values: CDR1 KGHDR, CDR2 SFDVKD. The CDR3 DNA is TGTGCCACCAGTGAATCGACCAGGGGCGGGTCGAACACTGAAGCTTTCTTT. It is translated as CATSESTRGGSNTEAFF.

The chain joins TRBV9 to TRBJ2-3; maybe TRBD2 (5 bases). The CDR3 loop spans 15 amino acids. V lost 5 bases and J 6 bases, leaving 19 bases between the germline ends. In germline, CDR1 is SGDLS, CDR2 YYNGEE. The CDR3 sequence is CASRRELRESDTQYF. In DNA form, the CDR3 reads TGTGCCAGCAGAAGGGAGCTTAGGGAGTCCGATACGCAGTATTTT.

This clonotype was detected a few times. The CDR3 loop is CASRPQGFSNQPQHF. CDR3 nucleotides: TGTGCCAGCAGGCCCCAGGGGTTTAGCAATCAGCCCCAGCATTTT. The chain combines TRBV6-1 with TRBJ1-5; D is perhaps TRBD1 (6 bases). This CDR3 comprises 15 residues. V lost 6 bases and J 0 bases, leaving 12 bases between the germline ends. Germline-derived CDR1 and CDR2 are MNHNS and SASEGT.

About this clonotype itself: The CDR3 carries no conserved terminal phenylalanine or tryptophan, so it likely arises from a read error. This sequence joins TRBV10-3 and TRBJ1-3; D perhaps matches TRBD1 (6 bases). Germline V gives CDR1 ENHRY, CDR2 SYGVKD. The CDR3 covers 16 residues. Trimming removed 5 bases at V and 2 bases at J, with 16 bases between. The DNA of the CDR3 is TGTGCCATCAGTTCCCTTGGGGGGCGGCCTGGAAACACCATATATCTT. This codes for CAISSLGGRPGNTIYL.

In its sample, this clonotype was seen a few times. The V gene is TRBV19, the J gene TRBJ1-5; weak D call: TRBD1 (6 bases). Between the trimmed V and J ends, which lost 4 bases and 7 bases, there was a span of 14 bases. In germline, CDR1 is LNHDA, CDR2 SQIVND (reference sequence). The CDR3 length is 14 residues. CDR3 DNA sequence: TGTGCCAGTAGTAGAAACAGGGACTCGCAGCCCCAGCATTTT. This sequence encodes CASSRNRDSQPQHF. The full variable domain, rest sourced from reference TRBV19 and TRBJ1-5, is DGGITQSPKYLFRKEGQNVTLSCEQNLNHDAMYWYRQDPGQGLRLIYYSQIVNDFQKGDIAEGYSVSREKKESFPLTVTSAQKNPTAFYLCASSRNRDSQPQHFGDGTRLSIL.

The rearrangement uses TRBV12-3 or TRBV12-4 and TRBJ2-7; the D is unclear. V was pared by 5 bases and J by 0 bases, with 11 bases between. This CDR3 comprises 14 residues. CDR3 sequence reads: CASSPMIPSYEQYF. The DNA for the CDR3 is TGTGCCAGCAGTCCGATGATCCCCTCCTACGAGCAGTACTTC.

The V and J genes are TRBV25-1 and TRBJ2-7; 8 positions match TRBD2. Germline CDR1 MGHDK, CDR2 SYGVNS. With 3 bases clipped from V and 3 bases from J, the junction kept 7 bases outside the gene matches. The CDR3 sequence is 15 residues long. CDR3 in amino acids: CASSDRGGTHYEQYF. The CDR3 DNA reads as TGTGCCAGCAGTGACCGGGGGGGGACTCACTACGAGCAGTACTTC.